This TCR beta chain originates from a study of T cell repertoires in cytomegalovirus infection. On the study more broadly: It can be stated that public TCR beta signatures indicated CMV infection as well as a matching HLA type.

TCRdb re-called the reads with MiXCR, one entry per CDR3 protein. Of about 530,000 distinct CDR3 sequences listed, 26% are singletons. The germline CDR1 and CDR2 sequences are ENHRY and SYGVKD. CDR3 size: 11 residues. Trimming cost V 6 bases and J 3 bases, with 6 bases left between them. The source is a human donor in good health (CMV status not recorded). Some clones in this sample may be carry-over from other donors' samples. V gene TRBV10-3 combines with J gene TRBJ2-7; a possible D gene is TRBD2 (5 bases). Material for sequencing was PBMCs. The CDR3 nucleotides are TGTGCCATCAGAGACTACTACGAGCAGTACTTC. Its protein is CAIRDYYEQYF.